This T cell receptor beta chain was documented in a study of blood T cell repertoires in COVID-19. In the study overall: Material from acute and convalescent COVID-19 was sourced from the United States, Italy and Spain. In each case, the material was cDNA or gDNA derived from T cells, B-cell-depleted T cells, or PBMCs.

Trimming took 4 bases from V and 4 from J, leaving 13 bases between them. CDR1 is SGHDN, CDR2 FVKESK, per germline. This CDR3 region has 14 residues. Per the original methods: Reference gene primer amplification gave nucleated cell count estimates. Generated by immunoSEQ multiplex PCR, the TCRdb table keeps only in-frame clones and is missing some. V, J and clone size reflect that table, while D and trimming were determined from the DNA. This table holds around 130,000 clones, 84% found once. This clone was seen more than once but under ten times. What was sequenced was peripheral blood. The rearrangement uses TRBV14 and TRBJ1-1; no firm D call. The origin of this receptor is an elderly woman with acute or convalescent COVID-19. CDR3 protein: CASSLQKPPTEAFF. Here the CDR3 DNA reads TGTGCCAGCAGCCTGCAGAAACCCCCCACTGAAGCTTTCTTT. The full variable domain, completed using reference TRBV14 and TRBJ1-1, is EAGVTQFPSHSVIEKGQTVTLRCDPISGHDNLYWYRRVMGKEIKFLLHFVKESKQDESGMPNNRFLAERTGGTYSTLKVQPAELEDSGVYFCASSLQKPPTEAFFGQGTRLTVV.